These 23 T cell receptor beta chains were all obtained from the same sample, sequenced in a study of blood T cell repertoires in COVID-19. Using immunoSEQ multiplex PCR, the repertoire was profiled, and TCRdb retains in-frame clones only, with some absent. Of 300,000 to 350,000 clones listed, 89% were seen once; the top ten hold less than 9.5%. The specimen was PBMCs or T cells enriched from blood (not recorded which). The receptors were gathered from a woman in her thirties who had recovered from COVID-19.

The gene calls are TRBV10-3 and TRBJ1-1, with a weak D call TRBD1 (6 bases). CDR3 length: 11 residues. Trimming left V 6 bases short and J 7 bases short, with 9 bases between. In germline, CDR1 is ENHRY, CDR2 SYGVKD. CDR3 region: CAISGQYEAFF. CDR3 sequence (DNA): TGTGCCATCAGCGGACAGTATGAAGCTTTCTTT.

This clone has just one count. This sequence joins TRBV2 and TRBJ2-6; possibly TRBD1 for D (6 bases). The ends were cut back, 8 bases at V and 0 bases at J, with 14 bases in the middle. The CDR3 has 16 amino acids. The germline gives CDR1 SNHLY, CDR2 FYNNEI. The CDR3 sequence is CASGSQGFSGANVLTF. The DNA of the CDR3 is TGTGCCAGCGGGAGTCAGGGGTTCTCTGGGGCCAACGTCCTGACTTTC.

V and J are TRBV4-1 and TRBJ2-6; D is perhaps TRBD2 (5 bases). The V gene lost 1 base and the J gene lost 2 bases, with 9 bases spanning the gap. The CDR3 totals 16 residues. The germline CDR1 and CDR2 sequences are MGHRA and YSYEKL. This CDR3 is CASSQGERAGANVLTF. The CDR3, as DNA: TGCGCCAGCAGCCAAGGGGAGCGAGCTGGGGCCAACGTCCTGACTTTC.

V usage is TRBV19 and J usage is TRBJ1-1, with D perhaps TRBD1 (5 bases). V shed 2 bases and J shed 1 base, with 8 bases lying between them. CDR3 size: 14 residues. Germline V gives CDR1 LNHDA, CDR2 SQIVND (reference sequence). This CDR3 reads CASSIQGQNTEAFF. CDR3 DNA: TGTGCCAGTAGTATACAAGGACAGAACACTGAAGCTTTCTTT.

The genes are TRBV18 and TRBJ1-3, with D perhaps TRBD1 (6 bases). Between the trimmed V and J ends, which lost 3 bases and 0 bases, there was a span of 15 bases. The CDR3 length is 17 residues. Germline-derived CDR1 and CDR2 are KGHSH and LQKENI. The CDR3 is CASSPRAGVNSGNTIYF. DNA for the CDR3: TGTGCCAGCTCACCCCGAGCAGGGGTCAACTCTGGAAACACCATATATTTT.

The chain recombines TRBV16 with TRBJ2-7; 12 nucleotides match TRBD2. The V gene's germline CDR1 is KGHSY and CDR2 FQNENV. The CDR3 is 19 residues long. J gave up 0 bases and V 0 bases, and 9 bases lay outside the gene matches. The CDR3 DNA reads as TGTGCCAGCAGCCAATCAAGGGATTGGACTAGCGGGGCCTCCTACGAGCAGTACTTC. Translated, it gives CASSQSRDWTSGASYEQYF.

The V call is TRBV27, the J call TRBJ2-1; D might be TRBD2 (5 bases). Trimming left V 9 bases short and J 2 bases short, with 20 bases between. CDR1 is MNHEY and CDR2 is SMNVEV in the germline V gene (reference sequence). There are 16 residues in the CDR3. The CDR3 DNA sequence: TGTGCCAGTTCCTCAGTCCAGCGGAGGACCTACAATGAGCAGTTCTTC. Residues: CASSSVQRRTYNEQFF.

The chain uses TRBV20-1 and TRBJ2-5; D call uncertain. Trimming stripped 6 bases from V and 6 bases from J, with 11 bases between. The CDR3 runs to 11 residues. Germline-derived CDR1 and CDR2 are DFQATT and SNEGSKA (reference sequence). CDR3 sequence reads: CSAQNRKTQYF. DNA for the CDR3: TGCAGTGCGCAAAATAGAAAGACCCAGTACTTC.

The chain carries TRBV7-2 and TRBJ2-7; TRBD1 agrees at 8 bases. CDR3 length: 15 residues. The V and J ends lost 0 bases and 5 bases, in that order; junction bases with no gene match: 6. CDR1 SGHTA and CDR2 FQGNSA come from the germline V gene. This CDR3 is CASSLAWTGFHEQYF. CDR3 in DNA: TGTGCCAGCAGCTTAGCCTGGACAGGGTTCCACGAGCAGTACTTC.

CDR3 DNA sequence: TGTGCCAGTAGTTCCCGGACTAGCGGGAAGACCCAGTACTTC. Its protein product is CASSSRTSGKTQYF. V is TRBV19 and J is TRBJ2-5; 12 bases map to TRBD2. The V segment lost 5 bases and the J segment 6 bases; nucleotides outside the gene matches: 4. The CDR3 runs to 14 residues. In germline, CDR1 is LNHDA, CDR2 SQIVND (reference sequence).

The chain has TRBV28 and TRBJ1-2; D remains unclear. The CDR3 is 14 residues long. Deletions cut 6 bases from V and 0 bases from J, with 11 bases between. CDR1 MDHEN and CDR2 SYDVKM come from the germline V gene. The CDR3: CASSEALANYGYTF. As DNA, the CDR3 is TGTGCCAGCAGCGAGGCCTTAGCTAACTATGGCTACACCTTC.

The genes are TRBV9 and TRBJ2-3, with 9 bases matching TRBD2. Germline values: CDR1 SGDLS, CDR2 YYNGEE. The CDR3 runs to 16 residues. The V and J ends lost 4 bases and 3 bases, in that order; junction bases with no gene match: 9. This chain's CDR3 is CASSTPRREGTDTQYF. CDR3 DNA: TGTGCCAGCAGCACACCTAGGCGGGAGGGGACAGATACGCAGTATTTT.

V usage is TRBV5-6 and J usage is TRBJ2-7; 13 bases map to TRBD2. The V gene end was trimmed by 4 bases and the J gene end by 3 bases; junction bases not matched to a gene: 7. Germline assignment: CDR1 SGHDT and CDR2 YYEEEE. The CDR3 loop spans 16 amino acids. The CDR3 region is CASSPGLAGVNYEQYF. DNA of the CDR3: TGTGCCAGCAGCCCCGGACTAGCGGGAGTTAACTACGAGCAGTACTTC.

V gene TRBV2 combines with J gene TRBJ1-1, with D perhaps matching TRBD1 (5 bases). The CDR3 runs to 15 residues. V was clipped by 7 bases and J by 3 bases, with 18 bases between them. Germline V gene sequence: CDR1 SNHLY, CDR2 FYNNEI. CDR3 DNA sequence: TGTGCCAGCATCCGACGGGGGACGAGGGACACTGAAGCTTTCTTT. Its translation is CASIRRGTRDTEAFF.

The rearrangement uses TRBV5-1 and TRBJ2-7, with 7 bases aligning to TRBD1. Germline-derived CDR1 and CDR2 are SGHRS and YFSETQ. This CDR3 is built from 15 residues. The V and J ends lost 6 bases and 0 bases, in that order; junction bases with no gene match: 9. The CDR3 DNA reads TGCGCCAGCACGAAAGGGACAGAATCCTCCTACGAGCAGTACTTC. Translation gives CASTKGTESSYEQYF.

This chain connects TRBV28 to TRBJ1-5, with D possibly matching TRBD1 (5 bases). Germline CDR1 reads MDHEN; CDR2 reads SYDVKM. The CDR3 totals 18 residues. Trimming stripped 7 bases from V and 2 bases from J, with 24 bases between. The CDR3 reads CASNSHGDGGSGNQPQHF. For the CDR3, the DNA is TGTGCCAGCAACTCCCATGGGGACGGAGGGTCGGGCAATCAGCCCCAGCATTTT.

The rearrangement uses TRBV4-2 and TRBJ1-3; possible D gene TRBD1, 6 bases. V was trimmed by 4 bases and J by 3 bases, leaving 13 bases between them. The CDR3 totals 15 residues. The germline CDR1 and CDR2 sequences are LGHNA and YNFKEQ. The CDR3 is CASSREGQNGNTIYF. CDR3 bases: TGTGCCAGCAGCCGCGAAGGACAGAATGGAAACACCATATATTTT.

The rearrangement links TRBV19 to TRBJ2-1, with TRBD2 identical over 9 bases. Trimming took 3 bases from V and 5 from J; bases not matched to a gene: 5. Germline V gives CDR1 LNHDA, CDR2 SQIVND (reference sequence). CDR3 length: 15 amino acids. The CDR3 reads CASSIQTSGHNEQFF. In DNA form, the CDR3 reads TGTGCCAGTAGTATCCAGACTAGCGGTCACAATGAGCAGTTCTTC. Filled out from reference TRBV19 and TRBJ2-1, the complete variable domain reads DGGITQSPKYLFRKEGQNVTLSCEQNLNHDAMYWYRQDPGQGLRLIYYSQIVNDFQKGDIAEGYSVSREKKESFPLTVTSAQKNPTAFYLCASSIQTSGHNEQFFGPGTRLTVL.

This clone was found a few times. The genes are TRBV4-1 and TRBJ1-5; 7 bases agree with TRBD1. V dropped 1 base and J dropped 2; count of bases not matched to a gene: 2. CDR1 is MGHRA and CDR2 is YSYEKL in the germline V gene. The CDR3 consists of 15 residues. The CDR3 sequence is CASSQVQGGNQPQHF. CDR3 nucleotide sequence: TGCGCCAGCAGCCAAGTGCAGGGGGGCAATCAGCCCCAGCATTTT.

The rearrangement links TRBV7-9 to TRBJ2-7, with 11 bases identical to TRBD2. The CDR3 runs to 14 residues. Germline V lookup: CDR1 SEHNR, CDR2 FQNEAQ (reference sequence). V lost 4 bases, J lost 4 bases, and 3 bases stayed unmatched. The DNA of the CDR3 is TGTGCCAGCAGCTCGGGACTAGCGGTGTACGAGCAGTACTTC. This gives the protein CASSSGLAVYEQYF.

This chain connects TRBV5-1 to TRBJ1-6; weak D call: TRBD1 (5 bases). The CDR3 sequence is 14 residues long. Germline lookup yields CDR1 SGHRS and CDR2 YFSETQ. The V end was cut by 1 base, the J end by 7 bases, with 9 bases between. DNA for the CDR3: TGCGCCAGCAGCTTGTCAGGGAACAATTCACCCCTCCACTTT. It specifies CASSLSGNNSPLHF.

This chain uses TRBV7-9 with TRBJ1-5, with 7 bases aligning to TRBD1. J lost 4 bases, V lost 5 bases, and 8 bases had no gene match. The germline CDR1 and CDR2 sequences are SEHNR and FQNEAQ (reference sequence). This CDR3 comprises 15 residues. CDR3 sequence reads: CASSRTGTDNQPQHF. Here the CDR3 DNA reads TGTGCCAGCAGCCGAACCGGGACAGATAATCAGCCCCAGCATTTT.

V is TRBV5-1 and J is TRBJ2-7; D unresolved. The germline V gene encodes CDR1 SGHRS and CDR2 YFSETQ. Between the trimmed V and J ends, which lost 3 bases and 3 bases, there was a span of 4 bases. This CDR3 contains 11 residues. CDR3: CASSSHYEQYF. The DNA of the CDR3 is TGCGCCAGCAGCTCACACTACGAGCAGTACTTC.